This T cell receptor (beta chain) is from a study of Graves' ophthalmopathy and Graves' hyperthyroidism. Patients with other autoimmune diseases, uncontrolled infections, pregnancy or lactation were excluded. Points from the study as a whole: Separation of ophthalmopathy from stable hyperthyroidism was achieved by a 13-signature model, at approximately 90% sensitivity and approximately 84% specificity.

The sample holds many counts of this clonotype. Its antigen is currently unknown. The study amplified TCR beta CDR3 regions using RNA transcripts. An initial RT-PCR round employing HTBI primers preceded a second-round multiplex PCR. Each CDR3 protein is one row after TCRdb ran MiXCR on the multiplex PCR reads. This table holds around 1,000,000 distinct CDR3 sequences, around a third found once. The sequence derives from an adult man with Graves' hyperthyroidism. The sample comprised peripheral blood or thyroid tissue (not recorded which).

The CDR3: CATSREGTANTGELFF. Here the CDR3 DNA reads TGTGCCACCAGCAGAGAAGGGACAGCTAACACCGGGGAGCTGTTTTTT. The chain uses TRBV15 and TRBJ2-2, with 7 bases that match TRBD1. CDR1 LNHNV and CDR2 YYDKDF come from the germline V gene (reference sequence). J was trimmed by 2 bases and V by 0 bases; bases with no gene match: 3. The CDR3 runs 16 residues.